This T cell receptor (beta chain) was sequenced for a study of T cells in Graves' hyperthyroidism and ophthalmopathy. The study enrolled patients aged 18 to 65 with newly diagnosed hyperthyroidism of under 2 months' duration. The study left out patients who had uncontrolled infection, other autoimmune disease, pregnancy or lactation. Blood from later-ophthalmopathy patients was taken at first hyperthyroidism diagnosis. Findings and caveats of the study: Researchers report that a 13 V-J model separated ophthalmopathy from stable hyperthyroidism.

TCR beta CDR3 region amplification was performed from RNA transcripts. Researchers ran a first-round RT-PCR on the TCR CDR3 using the HTBI primer set. TCRdb analysed the multiplex PCR reads with MiXCR anew, one entry per CDR3 protein. The sample shows some 600,000 distinct CDR3 sequences, approximately 15% of them seen only once. Unmatched junction bases numbered 7, after V lost 6 bases and J lost 6 bases. Germline V gene lookup returns CDR1 MNHEY and CDR2 SMNVEV (reference sequence). CDR3 length equals 13 residues. The sample holds many counts of this clonotype. What it recognizes is unknown. The gene calls are TRBV27 and TRBJ1-1, with 7 bases matching TRBD1. The sample was blood. This clonotype was sampled from a woman aged 30 to 39 with Graves' hyperthyroidism that later progressed to Graves' ophthalmopathy. For the CDR3, the DNA is TGTGCCAGCAGGGTGACAGGGCGAGCTGAAGCTTTCTTT. Translating it yields CASRVTGRAEAFF.